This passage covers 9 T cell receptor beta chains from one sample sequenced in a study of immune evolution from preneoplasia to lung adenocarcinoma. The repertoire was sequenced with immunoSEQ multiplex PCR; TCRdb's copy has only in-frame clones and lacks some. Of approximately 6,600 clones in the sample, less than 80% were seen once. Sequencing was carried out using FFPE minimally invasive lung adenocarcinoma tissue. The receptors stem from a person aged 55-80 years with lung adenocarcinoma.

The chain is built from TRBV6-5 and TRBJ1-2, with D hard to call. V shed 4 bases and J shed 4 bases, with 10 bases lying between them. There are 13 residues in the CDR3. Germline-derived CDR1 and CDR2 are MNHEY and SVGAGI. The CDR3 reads CASSSGPSYGYTF. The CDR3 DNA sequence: TGTGCCAGCAGTTCCGGACCAAGCTATGGCTACACCTTC.

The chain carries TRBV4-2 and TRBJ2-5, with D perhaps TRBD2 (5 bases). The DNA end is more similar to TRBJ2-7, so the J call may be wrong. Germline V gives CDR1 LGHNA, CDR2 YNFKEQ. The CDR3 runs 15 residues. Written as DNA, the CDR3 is TGTGCCAGCAGCCAAGAAGCGGACGGGACCTACGAGCAGTACTTC. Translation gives CASSQEADGTYEQYF.

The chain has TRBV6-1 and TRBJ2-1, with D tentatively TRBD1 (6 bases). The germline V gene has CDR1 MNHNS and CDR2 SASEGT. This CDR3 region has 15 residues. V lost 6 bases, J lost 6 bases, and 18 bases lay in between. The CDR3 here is CASSFSLGGGNEQFF. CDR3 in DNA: TGTGCCAGCAGCTTCTCTCTTGGGGGCGGCAATGAGCAGTTCTTC.

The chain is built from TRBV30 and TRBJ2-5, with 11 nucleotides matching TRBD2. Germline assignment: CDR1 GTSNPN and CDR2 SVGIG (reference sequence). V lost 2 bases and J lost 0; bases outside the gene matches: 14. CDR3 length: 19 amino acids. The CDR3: CAWSLETSGETSYQETQYF. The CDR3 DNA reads TGTGCCTGGAGTCTAGAGACTAGCGGGGAAACTTCGTACCAAGAGACCCAGTACTTC. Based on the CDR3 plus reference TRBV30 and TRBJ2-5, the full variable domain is SQTIHQWPATLVQPVGSPLSLECTVEGTSNPNLYWYRQAAGRGLQLLFYSVGIGQISSEVPQNLSASRPQDRQFILSSKKLLLSDSGFYLCAWSLETSGETSYQETQYFGPGTRLLVL.

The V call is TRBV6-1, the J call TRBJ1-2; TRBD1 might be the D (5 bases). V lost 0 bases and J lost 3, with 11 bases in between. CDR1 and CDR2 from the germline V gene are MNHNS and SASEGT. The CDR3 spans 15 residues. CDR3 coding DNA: TGTGCCAGCAGTGAAGCGCGCAGGGCTGACTATGGCTACACCTTC. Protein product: CASSEARRADYGYTF.

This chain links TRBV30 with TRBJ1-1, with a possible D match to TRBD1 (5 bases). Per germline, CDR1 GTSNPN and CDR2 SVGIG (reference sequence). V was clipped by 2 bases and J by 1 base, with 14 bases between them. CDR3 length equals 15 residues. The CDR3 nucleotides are TGTGCCTGGAGTCGAAGACGGGGCTCGAACACTGAAGCTTTCTTT. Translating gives CAWSRRRGSNTEAFF.

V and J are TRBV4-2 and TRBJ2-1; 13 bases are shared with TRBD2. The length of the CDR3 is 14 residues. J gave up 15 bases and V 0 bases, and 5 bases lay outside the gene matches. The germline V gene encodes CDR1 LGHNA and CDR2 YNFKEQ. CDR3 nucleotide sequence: TGTGCCAGCAGCCAAGAAACTAGCGGGAGGGGGCTGTTCTTC. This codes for CASSQETSGRGLFF.

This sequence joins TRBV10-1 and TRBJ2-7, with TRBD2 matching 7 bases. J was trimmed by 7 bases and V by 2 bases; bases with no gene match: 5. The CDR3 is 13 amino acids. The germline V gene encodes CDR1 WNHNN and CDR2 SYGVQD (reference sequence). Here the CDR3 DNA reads TGCGCCAGCAGTGAGGGGGGGGAAGGGGAGCAGTACTTC. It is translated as CASSEGGEGEQYF.

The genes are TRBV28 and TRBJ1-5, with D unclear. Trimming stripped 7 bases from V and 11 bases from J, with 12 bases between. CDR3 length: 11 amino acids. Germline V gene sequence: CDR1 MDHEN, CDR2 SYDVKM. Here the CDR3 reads CASIDVGAQHF. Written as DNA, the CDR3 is TGTGCCAGCATCGATGTCGGGGCCCAGCATTTT.